This T cell receptor (beta chain) was recovered during a study of blood T cell repertoires in COVID-19. Study context: Specimens from acute and convalescent COVID-19 originated in the United States, Italy and Spain. Nucleic acid was either cDNA or gDNA, and it came from T cells, B-cell-depleted T cells, or PBMCs.

Original analysis: Cell counts per sample came from amplifying reference gene primers. Produced via immunoSEQ multiplex PCR; TCRdb's table is partial and in-frame only. The DNA was the basis for D and trimming; V, J and clone size are from that table. The sample lists hundreds of thousands of clones, about four fifths seen once, with around 8.9% in the top ten. This CDR3 comprises 15 residues. Germline CDR1 is MNHEY and CDR2 is SVGAGI. V lost 7 bases and J lost 1; bases outside the gene matches: 9. This sequence was found in a man older than 75 with acute or convalescent COVID-19. Sequenced: peripheral blood. The V call is TRBV6-5, the J call TRBJ1-1, with TRBD1 identical over 7 bases. The CDR3 DNA is TGTGCCAGCACCACCGGGCGGACAGGGAACACTGAAGCTTTCTTT. This translates into CASTTGRTGNTEAFF.